A selection of T cell receptor beta chains follows, all from one sample in a study of T cell responses to AZD1222 COVID-19 vaccine. Here immunoSEQ multiplex PCR was the method, and the copy in TCRdb shows in-frame clones only, minus some. There are about 150,000 clones in the sample; roughly 90% occur only once, and over 1.2% lies in the top ten. Specimen: peripheral blood, collected 28 days after the second AZD1222 dose. These receptors originate from an adult who received the AZD1222 COVID-19 vaccine. Each CDR3 is given with its conserved first and last residue. D genes are given only for firm matches. Size values are once, few and many counts, or a class for expanded clones, and some rows have none.

d_call	v_call	j_call	clone_size	cdr3_nt	cdr3_aa
TRBD2	TRBV2	TRBJ2-1	.	TGTGCCAGCAGCCTGACTAGCGGGGGCCACAATGAGCAGTTCTTC	CASSLTSGGHNEQFF
.	TRBV5-1	TRBJ1-6	.	TGCGCCAGCAGCGGTCAGGGGAGCTCCTATAATTCACCCCTCCACTTT	CASSGQGSSYNSPLHF
TRBD1	TRBV3-1/TRBV3-2	TRBJ2-3	.	TGTGCCAGCAGCCCCGGGACAGGTGGGGATACGCAGTATTTT	CASSPGTGGDTQYF
TRBD1	TRBV3-1/TRBV3-2	TRBJ1-1	.	TGTGCCAGCAGCGCCAGGACAGGCTCCACTGAAGCTTTCTTT	CASSARTGSTEAFF
.	TRBV20-1	TRBJ2-7	.	TGCAGTGCTAGCTCCCCGTCGGAGCAGTACTTC	CSASSPSEQYF
.	TRBV12-1	TRBJ2-7	.	TGTGCCAGCAGCGCGACTAGGCTGTACGAGCAGTACTTC	CASSATRLYEQYF
.	TRBV7-3	TRBJ2-1	.	TGTGCCAGCAGCCCGGACAGTTCAAGGAATGAGCAGTTCTTC	CASSPDSSRNEQFF
.	TRBV7-3	TRBJ2-2	.	TGTGCCAGCAGCCGCCCCGTAGGAGGGGCGCACACCGGGGAGCTGTTTTTT	CASSRPVGGAHTGELFF
.	TRBV5-6	TRBJ1-5	.	TGTGCCAGCAGCTTGACAGGGAGCAATCAGCCCCAGCATTTT	CASSLTGSNQPQHF
.	TRBV6-5	TRBJ2-6	.	TGTGCCAGCAGCTCTTGGAGGACTGGGGCCAACGTCCTGACTTTC	CASSSWRTGANVLTF
TRBD1	TRBV7-9	TRBJ1-1	.	TGTGCCAGCAGCTTAAGGGTTGGGGCAGGGGGCGCGCACACTGAAGCTTTCTTT	CASSLRVGAGGAHTEAFF
TRBD1	TRBV2	TRBJ1-2	.	TGTGCCAGCAGGGATCAACCGAACAGGGGCGGCTACACCTTC	CASRDQPNRGGYTF
.	TRBV12-5	TRBJ2-2	.	TGTGCTAGTGGTTTGGTGAACACCGGGGAGCTGTTTTTT	CASGLVNTGELFF
.	TRBV18	TRBJ1-2	once	TGTGCCAGCTCAACAGGGTTAAAGGGTGGCTACACCTTC	CASSTGLKGGYTF
TRBD1	TRBV2	TRBJ2-3	.	TGTGCCATCCAGGGGGCGGTGGTGGCAGATACTAGCACAGATACGCAGTATTTT	CAIQGAVVADTSTDTQYF
TRBD1	TRBV2	TRBJ2-2	.	TGTGCCAGCAAAAGAGAGACAGGGATAAACACCGGGGAGCTGTTTTTT	CASKRETGINTGELFF
TRBD2	TRBV5-1	TRBJ2-7	.	TGCGCCAGCAGCACGACTAGCGGGAGTGGTTACGAGCAGTACTTC	CASSTTSGSGYEQYF
.	TRBV12-5	TRBJ2-2	.	TGTGCTAGTGGTTTGGTACTGATGGGGGGCCGGGACACCGGGGAGCTGTTTTTT	CASGLVLMGGRDTGELFF
.	TRBV2	TRBJ1-2	few	TGTGCCAGCAGTGAACCTAAGGGGAATCTCTATGGCTACACCTTC	CASSEPKGNLYGYTF
.	TRBV4-2	TRBJ1-3	once	TGTGCCAGCAGCCAAGGTTCCAGCTCTGGAAACACCATATATTTT	CASSQGSSSGNTIYF
.	TRBV27	TRBJ2-7	.	TGTGCCAGCAGTTTACGGGAACCCTACGAGCAGTACTTC	CASSLREPYEQYF
TRBD1	TRBV7-8	TRBJ2-3	.	TGTGCCAGCAGCTCACCCGACAGGGTCCCCACAGATACGCAGTATTTT	CASSSPDRVPTDTQYF
TRBD1	TRBV5-1	TRBJ2-7	.	TGCGCCAGCAGCTCGAGACAGGGGCGGGGTAACCAACCCTACGAGCAGTACTTC	CASSSRQGRGNQPYEQYF
.	TRBV6-5	TRBJ1-5	.	TGTGCCACCTTGACTTATAGCAATCAGCCCCAGCATTTT	CATLTYSNQPQHF
TRBD2	TRBV28	TRBJ2-1	.	TGTGCCAGCAGACCTCGCCTCGAGGGACTAGCGGGAGTCAATGAGCAGTTCTTC	CASRPRLEGLAGVNEQFF
.	TRBV7-2	TRBJ2-5	.	TGTGCCAGCAGCTTAGCGTCCTCGGTGCGCCAAGAGACCCAGTACTTC	CASSLASSVRQETQYF
.	TRBV6-1	TRBJ2-5	once	TGTGCCAGCAGTGAAGACAGACAAGAGACCCAGTACTTC	CASSEDRQETQYF
.	TRBV10-1	TRBJ2-6	.	TGCGCCTCTGGGGCCAACGTCCTGACTTTC	CASGANVLTF
TRBD1	TRBV19	TRBJ1-5	.	TGTGCCAGTAGTTGGCAGGGGGTCGGACAGCCCCAGCATTTT	CASSWQGVGQPQHF
.	TRBV21-1	TRBJ1-3	.	TGTGCCAGCAGGGTAAGCTCTGGAAACACCATATATTTT	CASRVSSGNTIYF
.	TRBV5-6	TRBJ2-7	.	TGTGCCAGCAGCTCGCTCGGAACGACCTCCTACGAGCAGTACTTC	CASSSLGTTSYEQYF
TRBD2	TRBV11-2	TRBJ2-1	.	TGTGCCAGCAGACTAGCGGTAAGCTCCTACAATGAGCAGTTCTTC	CASRLAVSSYNEQFF
.	TRBV2	TRBJ1-1	.	TGTGCCAGCTTGGCGACGGACTCAAAAGCTTTCTTT	CASLATDSKAFF
.	TRBV28	TRBJ2-3	.	TGTGCCAGCATAAAGGGGGGCACAGATACGCAGTATTTT	CASIKGGTDTQYF
.	TRBV19	TRBJ2-2	.	TGTGCCAGTAAACTAATCGACAGGAACACCGGGGAGCTGTTTTTT	CASKLIDRNTGELFF
.	TRBV18	TRBJ2-6	once	TGTGCCAGCTCACCAATAGTGGCGAGCAGCGGGGCCAACGTCCTGACTTTC	CASSPIVASSGANVLTF
TRBD1	TRBV5-4	TRBJ1-6	once	TGTGCCAGCAGCTTGGCGGGGGACAGGGGAAATTCACCCCTCCACTTT	CASSLAGDRGNSPLHF
.	TRBV5-1	TRBJ1-1	.	TGCGCCAGCAGCTTGTGGGGGGAGAACACTGAAGCTTTCTTT	CASSLWGENTEAFF
.	TRBV5-1	TRBJ1-4	.	TGCGCCAGCAGCCCGAGTCTGAACGAAAAACTGTTTTTT	CASSPSLNEKLFF
.	TRBV7-9	TRBJ1-1	.	TGTGCCAGCAGCTTAACGACAGCGAACACTGAAGCTTTCTTT	CASSLTTANTEAFF